Shown below are 15 T cell receptor beta chains from a single sample sequenced in a study of blood T cell repertoires in COVID-19. TCRdb keeps only in-frame clones here, not all; method: immunoSEQ multiplex PCR. The data hold roughly 100,000 clones, with 65% to 80% observed a single time. The source material was peripheral blood. These receptors were taken from a woman in her 70s with acute or convalescent COVID-19.

The rearrangement joins TRBV18 to TRBJ1-1; D perhaps matches TRBD1 (6 bases). V lost 4 bases and J 4 bases, leaving 7 bases between the germline ends. This CDR3 contains 12 residues. CDR1 is KGHSH and CDR2 is LQKENI in the germline V gene. CDR3 nucleotide sequence: TGTGCCAGCTCACGGGACACCACTGAAGCTTTCTTT. This gives the protein CASSRDTTEAFF.

This clone was seen repeatedly, ten times or more. The chain uses TRBV9 and TRBJ1-2; 9 bases map to TRBD1. V trimming: 6 bases; J trimming: 8 bases; junction bases outside the gene matches: 11. CDR3 length: 14 residues. From germline, CDR1 is SGDLS and CDR2 YYNGEE. CDR3 DNA sequence: TGTGCCAGCATCCCACTGCGGACAGGGGAGGGCTACACCTTC. As protein: CASIPLRTGEGYTF.

The rearrangement joins TRBV7-2 to TRBJ1-3; the D gene is possibly TRBD1 (6 bases). Germline V gene data show CDR1 as SGHTA and CDR2 as FQGNSA. The CDR3 covers 17 residues. Trimming left V 2 bases short and J 0 bases short, with 14 bases between. As DNA, the CDR3 is TGTGCCAGCAGCTTAAACAGGGTTGCGGTCTCTGGAAACACCATATATTTT. It translates to CASSLNRVAVSGNTIYF.

The chain employs TRBV18 and TRBJ1-3; 7 bases agree with TRBD1. J lost 2 bases, V lost 3 bases, and 10 bases had no gene match. The CDR3 runs to 17 residues. The germline V gene has CDR1 KGHSH and CDR2 LQKENI. For the CDR3, the DNA is TGTGCCAGCTCACCGATACAGGGGAAGAGAACTGGAAACACCATATATTTT. It codes for CASSPIQGKRTGNTIYF.

This clone was observed once. The genes are TRBV2 and TRBJ2-5, with 7 bases fitting TRBD1. V lost 4 bases, J lost 1 base, and 3 bases stayed unmatched. This CDR3 has 14 residues. Germline CDR1 SNHLY, CDR2 FYNNEI. CDR3 loop: CASSVGTAQETQYF. The CDR3 DNA is TGTGCCAGCAGTGTTGGGACAGCCCAAGAGACCCAGTACTTC.

The chain couples TRBV27 to TRBJ1-3, with 9 bases matching TRBD1. The CDR3 has 13 amino acids. V was pared by 9 bases and J by 2 bases, with 2 bases of the junction left unmatched. The germline V gene encodes CDR1 MNHEY and CDR2 SMNVEV (reference sequence). The CDR3 sequence is CASGDRAGNTIYF. The CDR3 nucleotides are TGTGCCAGTGGGGACAGGGCTGGAAACACCATATATTTT.

This rearrangement joins TRBV9 to TRBJ2-3, with TRBD2 matching 8 bases. V was pared by 3 bases and J by 0 bases, with 12 bases of the junction left unmatched. The CDR3 length is 18 residues. The germline V gene encodes CDR1 SGDLS and CDR2 YYNGEE. CDR3 amino acids: CASSASGGTSSSTDTQYF. CDR3 nucleotides: TGTGCCAGCAGCGCAAGCGGGGGTACCTCCTCTAGCACAGATACGCAGTATTTT.

The J gene is TRBJ2-7, the V gene TRBV7-9; 9 bases line up with TRBD1. The length of the CDR3 is 15 residues. Trimming took 4 bases from V and 4 from J; bases not matched to a gene: 8. The V gene's germline CDR1 is SEHNR and CDR2 FQNEAQ (reference sequence). The CDR3 bases are TGTGCCAGCAGCTCAAGACAGGGGGGGAAGTACGAGCAGTACTTC. Protein: CASSSRQGGKYEQYF.

V is TRBV9 and J is TRBJ2-1, with 9 bases identical to TRBD1. Trimming at V came to 4 bases and at J to 4 bases, leaving 15 bases not matched to a gene. Germline values: CDR1 SGDLS, CDR2 YYNGEE. The CDR3 spans 18 residues. The CDR3: CASSPRPGQGPLYNEQFF. In DNA form, the CDR3 reads TGTGCCAGCAGCCCCCGTCCGGGACAGGGCCCGTTGTACAATGAGCAGTTCTTC.

The chain has TRBV2 and TRBJ2-5; D not resolved. The CDR3 length is 13 residues. V was cut by 2 bases and J by 1 base, with 5 bases left in between. Per the germline V gene, CDR1 is SNHLY and CDR2 is FYNNEI. In nucleotides, the CDR3 is TGTGCCAGCAGTGAATCGGTCCAAGAGACCCAGTACTTC. Translating gives CASSESVQETQYF.

V is TRBV9 and J is TRBJ1-2, with 7 nucleotides matching TRBD1. J gave up 4 bases and V 0 bases, and 6 bases lay outside the gene matches. This CDR3 has 15 amino acids. Germline V gene lookup returns CDR1 SGDLS and CDR2 YYNGEE. CDR3 DNA: TGTGCCAGCAGCGTAGTGTCAGGGGGGCTCTATGGCTACACCTTC. It specifies CASSVVSGGLYGYTF.

The chain is built from TRBV18 and TRBJ2-7, with TRBD1 matching over 7 bases. Germline-derived CDR1 and CDR2 are KGHSH and LQKENI. The CDR3 extends over 16 amino acids. The junction had 10 bases not matched to a gene; V was cut back by 2 bases and J by 3 bases. CDR3 nucleotides: TGTGCCAGCTCACCAGGTGACAGGACAGGTCTCTACGAGCAGTACTTC. Its protein is CASSPGDRTGLYEQYF.

The chain recombines TRBV5-1 with TRBJ2-3, with 11 bases matching TRBD1. Trimming at V came to 0 bases and at J to 4 bases, leaving 4 bases not matched to a gene. The CDR3 sequence is 16 residues long. Germline V gene data show CDR1 as SGHRS and CDR2 as YFSETQ. CDR3 DNA: TGCGCCAGCAGCTTGGCCAGGACAGGGGGCGCAGATACGCAGTATTTT. Protein sequence: CASSLARTGGADTQYF.

This clone was seen just once. The CDR3 region is CASSQVWSYGYTF. CDR3 bases: TGCGCCAGCAGCCAAGTTTGGAGCTATGGCTACACCTTC. The chain couples TRBV4-3 to TRBJ1-2; no firm D call. The V gene's germline CDR1 is LGHNA and CDR2 YSLEER. Trimming cost V 1 base and J 4 bases, with 7 bases left between them. The CDR3 is 13 residues long.

The chain is built from TRBV4-3 and TRBJ2-7; the D gene is possibly TRBD2 (5 bases). CDR3 length: 18 residues. Between the trimmed V and J ends, which lost 4 bases and 0 bases, there was a span of 22 bases. Germline loops: CDR1 LGHNA, CDR2 YSLEER. The CDR3 reads CASSPHPPRTRGSYEQYF. The DNA of the CDR3 is TGCGCCAGCAGCCCCCATCCCCCCAGGACTCGGGGCTCCTACGAGCAGTACTTC.